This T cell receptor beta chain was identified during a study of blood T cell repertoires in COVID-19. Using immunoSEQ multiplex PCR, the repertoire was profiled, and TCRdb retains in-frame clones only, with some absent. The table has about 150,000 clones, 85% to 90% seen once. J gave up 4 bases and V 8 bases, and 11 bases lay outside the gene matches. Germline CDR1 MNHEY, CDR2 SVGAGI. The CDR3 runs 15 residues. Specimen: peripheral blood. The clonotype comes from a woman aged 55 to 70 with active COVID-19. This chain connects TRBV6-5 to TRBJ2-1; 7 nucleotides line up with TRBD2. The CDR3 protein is CASGLAGVDYNEQFF. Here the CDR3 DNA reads TGTGCCAGCGGACTCGCGGGAGTTGATTACAATGAGCAGTTCTTC.